These 5 T cell receptor beta chains were sequenced from one sample in a study of blood T cell repertoires in COVID-19. Using immunoSEQ multiplex PCR, the repertoire was profiled, and TCRdb retains in-frame clones only, with some absent. The sample lists approximately 210,000 clones; roughly 90% were seen once. The sequenced material came from peripheral blood. The receptors shown here come from a woman between 35 and 50 years old with acute or convalescent COVID-19.

The chain carries TRBV10-3 and TRBJ2-2; possibly TRBD2 for D (5 bases). The CDR3 sequence is 15 residues long. The germline CDR1 and CDR2 sequences are ENHRY and SYGVKD. The ends were cut back, 10 bases at V and 1 base at J, with 16 bases in the middle. CDR3 in DNA: TGTGCCACCAATTCACTAGAAAAGAACACCGGGGAGCTGTTTTTT. Translation: CATNSLEKNTGELFF.

This rearrangement joins TRBV2 to TRBJ2-2; D is unclear. The length of the CDR3 is 15 residues. The ends were cut back, 0 bases at V and 4 bases at J, with 9 bases in the middle. Germline V gene lookup returns CDR1 SNHLY and CDR2 FYNNEI. CDR3 in amino acids: CASSEASGTTGELFF. The CDR3 DNA follows: TGTGCCAGCAGTGAAGCTTCGGGTACCACCGGGGAGCTGTTTTTT.

The V call is TRBV9, the J call TRBJ1-5, with D tentatively TRBD1 (6 bases). CDR1 SGDLS and CDR2 YYNGEE come from the germline V gene. CDR3 size: 15 residues. Trimming left V 1 base short and J 7 bases short, with 15 bases between. As DNA, the CDR3 is TGTGCCAGCAGCGTAACCGGGTCCCAGGGGCAGCCCCAGCATTTT. Translating it yields CASSVTGSQGQPQHF.

This clone was observed once. V usage is TRBV7-8 and J usage is TRBJ1-3, with a tentative D call TRBD1 (5 bases). Germline values: CDR1 SGHVS, CDR2 FQNEAQ. Trimming stripped 4 bases from V and 1 base from J, with 17 bases between. The length of the CDR3 is 17 residues. CDR3 DNA sequence: TGTGCCAGCAGCTCATTGAGGGGCGGGACTTCTGGAAACACCATATATTTT. Amino acids: CASSSLRGGTSGNTIYF.

The chain recombines TRBV11-1 with TRBJ1-1; possibly TRBD1 for D (5 bases). With 4 bases removed from V and 7 bases from J, the gap between germline ends came to 13 bases. Germline CDR1 SGHAT, CDR2 FQDESV (reference sequence). The CDR3 is made up of 13 amino acids. This chain's CDR3 is CASSSLAGDEAFF. The DNA for the CDR3 is TGTGCCAGCAGCTCACTCGCGGGGGATGAAGCTTTCTTT.